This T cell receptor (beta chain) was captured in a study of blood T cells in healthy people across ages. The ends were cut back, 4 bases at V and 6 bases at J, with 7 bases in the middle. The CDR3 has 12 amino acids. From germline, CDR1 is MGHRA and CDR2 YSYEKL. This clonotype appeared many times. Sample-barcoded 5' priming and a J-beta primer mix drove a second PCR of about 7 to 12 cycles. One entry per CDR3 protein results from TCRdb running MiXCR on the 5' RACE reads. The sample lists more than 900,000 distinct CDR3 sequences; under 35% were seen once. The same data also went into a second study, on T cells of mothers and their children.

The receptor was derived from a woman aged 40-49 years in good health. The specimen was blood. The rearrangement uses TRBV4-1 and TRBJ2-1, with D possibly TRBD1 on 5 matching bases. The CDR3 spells CASSRDSNEQFF. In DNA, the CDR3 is TGCGCCAGCAGCCGAGACAGCAATGAGCAGTTCTTC.